This T cell receptor (beta chain) was documented in a study of blood T cell repertoires in COVID-19 (dated by TCRdb to the early 2020s). In terms of the full investigation: The collaborator samples originated in the United States, Italy and Spain and spanned the acute and convalescent phases of COVID-19. The material from the prospective study consisted of cDNA or gDNA derived from T cells, B-cell-depleted T cells, or PBMCs. Subjects who had been exposed to COVID-19, were actively infected with it, or had recovered from it provided the deeply sampled blood TCRbeta repertoires that made up the dataset. The repertoires were made available in a free public database intended to serve as a resource for research on the immune response to SARS-CoV-2. Samples were obtained from the ongoing ImmuneRACE study (first 160 participants) and from some 1,300 subjects provided by 6 global collaborators. The sample metadata nearly always contained a de-identified subject ID, COVID-19 status, age in years and sex. Where available, HLA class I and class II types were taken from metadata supplied by the sample provider and were not determined by assay-based typing. What the research found in general, with its limitations: The amount of clinical and demographic metadata varied by source and participant and was provided uncurated.

Collaborating institutions collected whole blood in K2EDTA tubes following their own protocols. Collaborator samples were shipped for TCRbeta analysis as frozen whole blood, isolated PBMCs, or DNA extracted from either sample type. From its cysteine to its phenylalanine, the CDR3 spans 12 amino acids. Kept here is only the CDR3 DNA, which spans 36 bases and is read in frame from base 1. CDR1 and CDR2 are drawn from the germline V gene (reference sequence): GTSNPN, SVGIG. V and J are truncated by 4 bases and 1 base respectively, leaving an intervening sequence of 7 bases. TCRbeta CDR3 regions were amplified from genomic DNA by means of the immunoSEQ Assay, a bias-controlled multiplex PCR. Regarding the original processing steps: Within the assay, amplification of reference gene primers was used to estimate how many nucleated cells each sample contained. Sequence reads were collapsed and filtered to measure the absolute abundance of every unique TCRbeta CDR3 rearrangement. For each sample, productive Simpson clonality was calculated as the square root of Simpson's diversity index across productive rearrangements. Imported from immuneACCESS, the table was reduced by TCRdb to in-frame sequences with V and J called. These copies leave out some clones; in studies compared against another copy, an unresolved V gene accounts for under half, and the cause of the remainder is not known. V and J calls and clone size come straight from that table; D and trimming were deduced from the DNA. The sample data list under 300,000 clones, and roughly 86% of these were observed just once. The ten largest clones take up 3.6% of the sample.

As regards this clone: Its antigen specificity is not known. Per-nucleotide qualities are absent, and no much larger clonotype sits a single base away.

The source is a man younger than 35 with active or convalescent COVID-19. The sequencing sample was made of peripheral blood. In this chain, TRBV30 is recombined with TRBJ1-1, with the D gene uncertain. The CDR3 reads as follows: CAWNSQNTEAFF. The bases read TGTGCCTGGAACAGCCAGAACACTGAAGCTTTCTTT. Reference TRBV30 and TRBJ1-1 genes cover what lies past the CDR3, so the full variable domain is SQTIHQWPATLVQPVGSPLSLECTVEGTSNPNLYWYRQAAGRGLQLLFYSVGIGQISSEVPQNLSASRPQDRQFILSSKKLLLSDSGFYLCAWNSQNTEAFFGQGTRLTVV.